The rows below give T cell receptor beta chains drawn from one sample of a study of response to subunit inactivated influenza vaccine. A single record per CDR3 protein comes from TCRdb applying MiXCR to the RT-PCR reads. Counted here are approximately 520,000 distinct CDR3 sequences, approximately 15% occurring once; the ten biggest clones make up approximately 3%. The sequencing here drew on CD4+ T cells sorted from PBMCs, taken around 25 months after vaccination. Receptors were obtained from a man between 50 and 75 years old who received an inactivated influenza vaccine. Each CDR3 is given with its conserved first and last residue. A D gene is named only where the DNA matches it firmly. Rows may omit the clone size; those that give it use once, few, many or a size class.

CASSLTASGRSYNEQFF	TGTGCCAGCAGCTTAACCGCTAGCGGGAGGTCCTACAATGAGCAGTTCTTC	TRBD2	many	TRBV7-8	TRBJ2-1
CASSVVSETYGYTF	TGTGCCAGCAGCGTAGTTAGCGAAACCTATGGCTACACCTTC	-	-	TRBV9	TRBJ1-2
CASSLAPDRVQETQYF	TGTGCCAGCAGCTTAGCCCCGGACAGGGTACAAGAGACCCAGTACTTC	TRBD1	-	TRBV13	TRBJ2-5
CASSLSPSGAGDTQYF	TGTGCCAGCAGTTTATCCCCTTCGGGAGCCGGAGATACGCAGTATTTT	-	many	TRBV12-3/TRBV12-4	TRBJ2-3
CASSRDRGRGYTF	TGTGCCAGCAGCCGGGACAGGGGGCGTGGCTACACCTTC	TRBD1	few	TRBV12-3/TRBV12-4	TRBJ1-2
CASSDSERKKNTEAFF	TGTGCCAGCAGTGACTCCGAACGGAAAAAGAACACTGAAGCTTTCTTT	-	few	TRBV6-4	TRBJ1-1
CASSFAGLYNEQFF	TGTGCCAGCAGTTTCGCGGGTCTATACAATGAGCAGTTCTTC	-	few	TRBV28	TRBJ2-1
CASSSTGDTQYF	TGTGCCAGCAGCAGCACTGGGGATACGCAGTATTTT	-	-	TRBV7-9	TRBJ2-3
CSARALSGGARDTQYF	TGCAGTGCTAGAGCACTTAGCGGGGGGGCAAGGGATACGCAGTATTTT	TRBD2	-	TRBV20-1	TRBJ2-3
CASSPPTVQPQHF	TGTGCCAGCAGCCCGCCGACAGTACAGCCCCAGCATTTT	-	few	TRBV6-2/TRBV6-3	TRBJ1-5
CAISESSGGIEKLFF	TGTGCCATCAGTGAGTCGAGTGGGGGGATTGAAAAACTGTTTTTT	-	few	TRBV10-3	TRBJ1-4